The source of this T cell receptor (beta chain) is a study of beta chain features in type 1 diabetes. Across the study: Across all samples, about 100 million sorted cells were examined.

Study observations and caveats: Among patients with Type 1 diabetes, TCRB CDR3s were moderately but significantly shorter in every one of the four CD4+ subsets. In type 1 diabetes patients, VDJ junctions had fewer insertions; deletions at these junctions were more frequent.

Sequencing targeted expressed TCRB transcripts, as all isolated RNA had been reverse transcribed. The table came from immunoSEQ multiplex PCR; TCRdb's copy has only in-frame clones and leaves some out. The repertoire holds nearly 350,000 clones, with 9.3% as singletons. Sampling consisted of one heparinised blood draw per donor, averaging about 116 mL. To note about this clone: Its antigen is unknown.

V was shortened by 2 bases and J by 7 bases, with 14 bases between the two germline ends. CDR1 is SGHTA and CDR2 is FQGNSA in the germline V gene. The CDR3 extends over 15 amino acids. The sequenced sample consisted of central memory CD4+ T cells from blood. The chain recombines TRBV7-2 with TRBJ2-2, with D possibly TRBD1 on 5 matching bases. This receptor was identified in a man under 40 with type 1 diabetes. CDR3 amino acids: CASSLNLGALGELFF. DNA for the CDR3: TGTGCCAGCAGCTTAAATTTAGGGGCTCTCGGGGAGCTGTTTTTT. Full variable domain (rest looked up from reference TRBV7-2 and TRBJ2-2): GAGVSQSPSNKVTEKGKDVELRCDPISGHTALYWYRQSLGQGLEFLIYFQGNSAPDKSGLPSDRFSAERTGGSVSTLTIQRTQQEDSAVYLCASSLNLGALGELFFGEGSRLTVL.